This T cell receptor (beta chain) was found in a study of cytomegalovirus exposure and HLA in healthy donors (dated by TCRdb to between 2016 and 2019). As for the study more broadly: A later analysis indicated that the roughly 120 validation repertoires were generated on the platform also employed for the 700 or so repertoires of the first cohort. In addition to the first cohort of around 670 subjects, a separate validation cohort of 120 different subjects was used. To predict cytomegalovirus infection status, the study combined high-throughput TCR immunosequencing, statistical association of individual TCRs with disease status, and machine learning. The study was designed to test whether signatures of past pathogen exposure could be identified by cataloging public T cell receptors. The investigation overall reported the following: According to the authors, the approach could potentially be generalized to other disease states and immunological phenotypes. Subsequent analysis determined that TCRs grouped into clusters in the first cohort also showed a tendency toward co-occurrence across the roughly 110 validation repertoires, and 85% to 95% of cluster scores exceeded 0. A few of the identified cytomegalovirus-associated TCR beta chains were confirmed in vitro to be specific for cytomegalovirus antigens. The classifier was reported to diagnose cytomegalovirus status with high specificity and sensitivity in both the original and validation cohorts. All 130 or so repertoires were used to score co-occurrence in the validation cohort in a later analysis, because that analysis had no HLA typing for the cohort. While some public TCRs were present in many individuals, most TCR sequences turned up only very rarely across donors. A total of 150 to 200 TCR beta chains were listed by the study as associated with cytomegalovirus.

Based on the germline V gene, the CDR1 and CDR2 sequences are KGHSH and LQKENI. The CDR3, cysteine through phenylalanine, is 16 amino acids long. Left in the record is the CDR3 DNA by itself, 48 bases read in frame from the first base. V trim: 6 bases; J trim: 5 bases; unmatched bases: 7. Separate from the approximately 670-subject first cohort, the validation cohort of some 130 subjects was the group to which the donors belonged. Concerning this clone itself: Its antigen is unknown. Base qualities are not at hand, and no much larger clone is one base apart.

The library came from the immunoSEQ multiplex PCR assay. In the authors' own workflow: A statistical classification framework was built for diagnosing cytomegalovirus status from the catalog of TCR beta chain sequences. TCRdb holds this immuneACCESS table with in-frame rearrangements only. Some clones are missing; in checked studies, unresolved V genes explain under half, and the rest has no known cause. The DNA was the basis for D and trimming; V, J and clone size are from that table. In this sample the table shows 120,000 or so clones, approximately 85% of which occur a single time. The ten most abundant clones make up 4.9% of the sample.

The sequence derives from a man aged 18 to 29 in good health and CMV-seronegative. The chain links TRBV18 with TRBJ2-1, with 13 bases matching TRBD2. What was sequenced was PBMCs. The sequence in DNA is TGTGCCAGCTCTTCGCTTGGGACTAGCGGGGACAATGAGCAGTTCTTC. It is translated as CASSSLGTSGDNEQFF.